This TCR beta chain was observed in a study of long-term antiretroviral therapy in people with HIV. The run of the v3.0 immunoSEQ assay was at survey level. Sequencing used immunoSEQ multiplex PCR; TCRdb keeps in-frame clones, though not all of them. Of 35,000 or so clones listed, approximately 85% are singletons. Germline CDR1 reads SGHVS; CDR2 reads FNYEAQ. V gave up 5 bases and J gave up 2 bases, with 13 bases separating them. This CDR3 has 15 residues. The TCR originated in a woman in her 30s with HIV. V gene TRBV7-6 combines with J gene TRBJ1-5; D gene unclear. This material consisted of unsorted PBMCs, taken roughly 2.8 years before starting antiretroviral therapy. The CDR3 here is CASSPNSVGNQPQHF. CDR3 sequence (DNA): TGTGCCAGCAGCCCAAACAGTGTGGGCAATCAGCCCCAGCATTTT.